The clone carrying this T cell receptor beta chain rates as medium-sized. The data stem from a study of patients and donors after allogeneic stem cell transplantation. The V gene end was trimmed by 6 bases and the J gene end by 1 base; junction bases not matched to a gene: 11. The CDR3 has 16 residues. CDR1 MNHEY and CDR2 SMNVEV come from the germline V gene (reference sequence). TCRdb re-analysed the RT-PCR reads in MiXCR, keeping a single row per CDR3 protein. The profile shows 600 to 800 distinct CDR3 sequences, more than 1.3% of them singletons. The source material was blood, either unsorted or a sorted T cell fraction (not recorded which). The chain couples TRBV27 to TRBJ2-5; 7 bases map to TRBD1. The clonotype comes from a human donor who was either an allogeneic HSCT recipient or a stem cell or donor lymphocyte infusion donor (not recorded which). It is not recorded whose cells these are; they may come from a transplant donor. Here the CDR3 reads CASREQGQALQETQYF. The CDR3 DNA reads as TGTGCCAGCAGGGAACAGGGGCAGGCTCTCCAAGAGACCCAGTACTTC.